What follows are 9 T cell receptor beta chains derived from one specimen sequenced in a study of cytomegalovirus exposure and HLA in healthy donors. PCR was performed using 60 Vbeta and 13 Jbeta primers. Data came from immunoSEQ multiplex PCR; TCRdb stores just in-frame clones and leaves some out. The sample lists roughly 200,000 clones; approximately 11% were seen once. Material for sequencing was PBMCs. The receptors derive from a man aged 45-65 years in good health and CMV-seropositive.

The sample holds a few counts of this clone. The chain has TRBV2 and TRBJ1-4; 7 nucleotides agree with TRBD1. V was pared by 5 bases and J by 7 bases, with 7 bases of the junction left unmatched. Germline CDR1 is SNHLY and CDR2 is FYNNEI. This CDR3 comprises 14 residues. The CDR3 region is CASSLQGSAEKLFF. The DNA of the CDR3 is TGTGCCAGCAGTCTACAGGGGTCAGCTGAAAAACTGTTTTTT. The full variable domain, rest sourced from reference TRBV2 and TRBJ1-4, is EPEVTQTPSHQVTQMGQEVILRCVPISNHLYFYWYRQILGQKVEFLVSFYNNEISEKSEIFDDQFSVERPDGSNFTLKIRSTKLEDSAMYFCASSLQGSAEKLFFGSGTQLSVL.

The V gene is TRBV11-2, the J gene TRBJ1-3; D is perhaps TRBD1 (5 bases). Trimming pared 1 base from V and 4 bases from J, leaving 8 bases between. This CDR3 has 14 residues. In germline, CDR1 is SGHAT, CDR2 FQNNGV. The CDR3 loop is CASSLAGGGNTIYF. The CDR3 coding sequence is TGTGCCAGCAGCTTAGCCGGGGGAGGAAACACCATATATTTT.

This clone was detected a few times. The chain joins TRBV7-2 to TRBJ1-6, with 11 nucleotides matching TRBD1. CDR3 length: 15 amino acids. With 3 bases clipped from V and 5 bases from J, the junction kept 0 bases outside the gene matches. Germline V gene data show CDR1 as SGHTA and CDR2 as FQGNSA. CDR3 nucleotides: TGTGCCAGCAGCTTGGGACAGGGGGATAATTCACCCCTCCACTTT. Its protein product is CASSLGQGDNSPLHF.

The genes are TRBV9 and TRBJ2-3; D possibly corresponds to TRBD2 (6 bases). Germline assignment: CDR1 SGDLS and CDR2 YYNGEE. V was pared by 0 bases and J by 0 bases, with 17 bases between. The CDR3 loop spans 18 amino acids. The CDR3 is CASSVATGLWSSTDTQYF. The CDR3 DNA is TGTGCCAGCAGCGTAGCTACAGGACTATGGTCTAGCACAGATACGCAGTATTTT.

About this clone itself: The likely explanation is a read error, given a far larger clone one base away. This sample also contains other DNA sequences that code for the same CDR3. The gene calls are TRBV29-1 and TRBJ2-5, with 8 positions matching TRBD1. The CDR3 contains 15 residues. Germline V gives CDR1 SQVTM, CDR2 ANQGSEA. Losses at the gene ends were 0 bases for V and 1 base for J; bases not matched to a gene: 4. The CDR3 region is CSVEDSRGRQETQYF. CDR3 nucleotides: TGCAGCGTTGAAGATTCCAGGGGGCGCCAAGAGACCCAGTACTTC.

V gene TRBV6-6 combines with J gene TRBJ1-2, with 9 bases lining up with TRBD1. The junction had 3 bases not matched to a gene; V was cut back by 0 bases and J by 7 bases. Germline values: CDR1 MNHNY, CDR2 SVGAGI (reference sequence). The CDR3 sequence is 14 residues long. The CDR3 region has the DNA TGTGCCAGCAGTTACTCTGACAGGGGGATTGGCTACACCTTC. It is translated as CASSYSDRGIGYTF.

The genes are TRBV11-3 and TRBJ1-1, with D hard to call. CDR1 is SGHNT and CDR2 is YENEEA in the germline V gene. Trimming removed 2 bases from V and 3 bases from J, with 13 bases in between. CDR3 length: 15 amino acids. CDR3 DNA: TGTGCCAGCAGCTTAAGCTCACGCGGGGACACTGAAGCTTTCTTT. It encodes CASSLSSRGDTEAFF.

The chain couples TRBV7-6 to TRBJ1-2; D gene uncertain. This CDR3 spans 15 amino acids. Trimming removed 1 base at V and 0 bases at J, with 9 bases between. Germline CDR1 and CDR2: SGHVS and FNYEAQ. The CDR3 loop is CASSLGGRANYGYTF. The DNA for the CDR3 is TGTGCCAGCAGCTTAGGTGGGAGGGCTAACTATGGCTACACCTTC.

In its sample, this clone was seen a few times. The gene calls are TRBV30 and TRBJ2-1; TRBD1 is a possible D gene (6 bases). V was cut by 0 bases and J by 1 base, with 13 bases left in between. The CDR3 is made up of 16 amino acids. In germline, CDR1 is GTSNPN, CDR2 SVGIG (reference sequence). The CDR3 sequence is CAWSVLGQGSYNEQFF. CDR3 sequence (DNA): TGTGCCTGGAGTGTTCTAGGGCAGGGGTCCTACAATGAGCAGTTCTTC.